The clone carrying this TCR beta chain was found a few times. What it binds is unknown. Isolated RNA was reverse transcribed in full, so expressed TCRB transcripts were sequenced. Assay: immunoSEQ multiplex PCR; the TCRdb copy retains only in-frame clones and omits some. The sample has approximately 260,000 clones; around 24% are singletons. The data originate from a study of beta chain features in type 1 diabetes. The study's findings and limits: Among all four CD4+ subsets, Type 1 diabetes patients had TCRB CDR3s that were moderately but significantly shorter.

Per the germline V gene, CDR1 is LNHNV and CDR2 is YYDKDF (reference sequence). The length of the CDR3 is 12 residues. With 0 bases removed from V and 8 bases from J, the gap between germline ends came to 5 bases. This sequence was found in a woman in her twenties or thirties with type 1 diabetes. The source material was naive CD4+ T cells from blood. The chain has TRBV15 and TRBJ2-1; unclear D gene. The CDR3 coding sequence is TGTGCCACCAGCAGAGAAGGAGATGAGCAGTTCTTC. Amino acid sequence: CATSREGDEQFF. The full variable domain, its missing parts supplied by reference TRBV15 and TRBJ2-1, is DAMVIQNPRYQVTQFGKPVTLSCSQTLNHNVMYWYQQKSSQAPKLLFHYYDKDFNNEADTPDNFQSRRPNTSFCFLDIRSPGLGDTAMYLCATSREGDEQFFGPGTRLTVL.